This T cell receptor (beta chain) appears in the sequencing data of a study of T cells in women clearing cervical HPV infection. The overall study: Controls gave blood once infection was undetectable; cases at lesion identification.

The assay was immunoSEQ multiplex PCR, and TCRdb's table has in-frame clones only and misses some. This listing includes around 18,000 clones. Concerning this clone itself: The antigen is undetermined. The read halts 3 residues ahead of the CDR3 end, with the missing end drawn from the germline J gene.

Study conclusions and caveats: Richness differences could reflect unmeasured T-cell content per sample.

The CDR3 totals 14 residues. V shed 5 bases and J shed 8 bases, with 15 bases lying between them. CDR1 and CDR2 (germline): SGHTA, FQGNSA. The chain employs TRBV7-2 and TRBJ1-4, with a weak D call TRBD1 (6 bases). Sequenced input: blood buffy coat. This receptor was taken from a woman aged 18 to 75 with a cervical HPV16 infection that either progressed to CIN3+ or cleared (not recorded which). The CDR3 sequence: CASSPRTEGEKLFF. Partial CDR3 DNA: TGTGCCAGCAGCCCTCGGACAGAAGGAGAAAAA. Based on the CDR3 plus reference TRBV7-2 and TRBJ1-4, the full variable domain is GAGVSQSPSNKVTEKGKDVELRCDPISGHTALYWYRQSLGQGLEFLIYFQGNSAPDKSGLPSDRFSAERTGGSVSTLTIQRTQQEDSAVYLCASSPRTEGEKLFFGSGTQLSVL.